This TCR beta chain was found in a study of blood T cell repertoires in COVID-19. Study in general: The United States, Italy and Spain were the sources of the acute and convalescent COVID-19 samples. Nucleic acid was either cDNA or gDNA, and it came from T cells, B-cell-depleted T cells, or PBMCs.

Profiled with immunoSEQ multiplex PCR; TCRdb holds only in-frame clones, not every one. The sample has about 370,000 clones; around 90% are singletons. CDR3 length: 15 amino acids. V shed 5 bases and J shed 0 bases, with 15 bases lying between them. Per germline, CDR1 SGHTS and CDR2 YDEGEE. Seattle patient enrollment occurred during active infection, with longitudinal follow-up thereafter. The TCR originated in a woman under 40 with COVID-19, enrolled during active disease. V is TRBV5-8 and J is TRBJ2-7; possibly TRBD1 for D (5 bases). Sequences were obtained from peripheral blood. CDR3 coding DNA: TGTGCCAGCAGGTCTCGACAGAAGAGCTCCTACGAGCAGTACTTC. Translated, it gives CASRSRQKSSYEQYF.